This T cell receptor (beta chain) emerged from a study of cytomegalovirus exposure and HLA in healthy donors. Study context: Samples from HLA-typed donors yielded 85 million to 95 million unique TCRs in an early data release. The study, taken as a whole, reports: From TCR beta sequences, most subjects' HLA-A and HLA-B alleles were reportedly predicted accurately. Within an earlier analysis, most TCR beta V segments proved productive either about 87% or about 30% of the time. Some V segments could not be told apart, so they were left out, TRBV6-2 and TRBV6-3 among them.

Primers for the PCR totalled 60 Vbeta and 13 Jbeta. TCRdb keeps only in-frame clones here, not all; method: immunoSEQ multiplex PCR. The sample yields about 200,000 clones, over 80% seen once. V was pared by 4 bases and J by 4 bases, with 6 bases of the junction left unmatched. The CDR3 is made up of 14 amino acids. The germline V gene has CDR1 MGHRA and CDR2 YSYEKL. Details on this clone: Antigen specificity is unknown.

The J gene is TRBJ2-5, the V gene TRBV4-1; 7 bases align to TRBD1. The material sequenced was PBMCs. The TCR originated in a man aged 25 to 45 in good health and CMV-seronegative. The CDR3 reads CASSPQTGPETQYF. The CDR3, as DNA: TGCGCCAGCAGCCCCCAGACAGGGCCAGAGACCCAGTACTTC.